This T cell receptor (beta chain) stems from a study of identifying expanded T cells in peripheral blood. Points from the study as a whole: Over two and four weeks, about 16.4 and 19 clones changed, versus approximately 1.2 between replicates. Across healthy donors, higher total template counts meant significantly greater approximately 2-week count variance.

During the collection period, no donor immune events like infections were recorded. The data were produced by immunoSEQ multiplex PCR, yet TCRdb's version contains in-frame clones alone and is incomplete. The sample lists some 95,000 clones; around 86% were seen once. V dropped 0 bases and J dropped 0; count of bases not matched to a gene: 8. This CDR3 contains 19 residues. CDR1 LGHNA and CDR2 YSLEER come from the germline V gene. This clone was detected only once. Antigen unknown. The chain joins TRBV4-3 to TRBJ1-6; 7 nucleotides line up with TRBD1. The sequence came from a person aged 18-70 years in good health. The source material was blood. The chain's CDR3 is CASSQDMVTGSSYNSPLHF. DNA of the CDR3: TGCGCCAGCAGCCAAGACATGGTGACAGGGAGCTCCTATAATTCACCCCTCCACTTT.